Reported below is one TCR beta chain. As yet, its antigen is unknown. The sample is drawn from a study of T-cell memory formation after mild COVID-19. Whole-study context: There were largely donor-specific TCR clusters. Study-level results: Clones that contracted clustered mainly in CM and EM if CD4+ and in EMRA if CD8+. Some clones that responded were present in memory (sampled pre-infection), which suggests cross-reactive memory joined.

MiXCR was run by TCRdb on the 5' RACE reads, yielding one entry per CDR3 protein. The table shows hundreds of thousands of distinct CDR3 sequences, with about 22% occurring only once. V lost 3 bases to trimming and J lost 7 bases, with 9 bases between them. This CDR3 comprises 12 residues. This TCR was recovered from an adult woman who had mild COVID-19 (a few samples of this study predate the infection). Cell type and time point are not known. The chain employs TRBV12-3 or TRBV12-4 and TRBJ1-2; D is unclear. Sequenced: PBMCs or a T cell subset sorted from them (not recorded which). The CDR3 loop reads CASSFGSSGYTF. The CDR3 DNA follows: TGTGCCAGCAGTTTTGGGTCCTCTGGCTACACCTTC.